This T cell receptor (beta chain) was sequenced for a study of T cell changes during pregnancy in multiple sclerosis. Sequencing used immunoSEQ multiplex PCR; TCRdb keeps in-frame clones, though not all of them. Of approximately 12,000 clones listed, about 93% are singletons. Per germline, CDR1 MNHNY and CDR2 SVGAGI (reference sequence). There are 13 residues in the CDR3. V was trimmed by 6 bases and J by 4 bases, leaving 12 bases between them. This rearrangement joins TRBV6-6 to TRBJ2-5; D might be TRBD2 (7 bases). The sequence came from a female donor with multiple sclerosis, enrolled in a pregnancy study. The material was CD4+ T cells from peripheral blood mononuclear cells, obtained before pregnancy. CDR3 bases: TGTGCCAGCAGGTCCCGGGGGGCAGAGACCCAGTACTTC. Translation gives CASRSRGAETQYF.